These 22 T cell receptor beta chains were sequenced from one sample in a study of blood T cell repertoires in COVID-19. Data came from immunoSEQ multiplex PCR; TCRdb stores just in-frame clones and leaves some out. The profile covers 85,000 to 110,000 clones, with 70% to 90% appearing a single time and 3.1% taken by the ten largest. Sequencing input: peripheral blood. These receptors were collected from a man aged 45-60 years in a cohort sampled during active COVID-19.

V gene TRBV5-4 combines with J gene TRBJ1-1; D remains ambiguous. The CDR3 length is 14 residues. Germline CDR1 is SGHNT and CDR2 is YYREEE (reference sequence). V was cut by 3 bases and J by 7 bases, with 16 bases left in between. The CDR3, as DNA: TGTGCCAGCAGCTGGGAGTCTGGGGATTTTGAAGCTTTCTTT. As protein: CASSWESGDFEAFF.

The chain has TRBV27 and TRBJ1-2, with D unresolved. Trimming cost V 8 bases and J 6 bases, with 19 bases left between them. CDR1 and CDR2 (germline): MNHEY, SMNVEV (reference sequence). This CDR3 has 14 amino acids. Here the CDR3 reads CASGREGLVHGYTF. The DNA of the CDR3 is TGTGCCAGCGGGAGAGAGGGTTTGGTCCATGGCTACACCTTC.

The chain joins TRBV10-1 to TRBJ2-3; D might be TRBD2 (6 bases). From germline, CDR1 is WNHNN and CDR2 SYGVQD (reference sequence). This CDR3 comprises 13 residues. The germline V and J ends were trimmed by 8 bases and 0 bases, with 9 bases remaining between them. The CDR3 DNA follows: TGCGCCAGCGGCGGGGTGAGCACAGATACGCAGTATTTT. Protein: CASGGVSTDTQYF.

The V call is TRBV9, the J call TRBJ2-2; 8 positions agree with TRBD2. V gave up 8 bases and J gave up 7 bases; unmatched junction bases: 7. The CDR3 loop spans 13 amino acids. From germline, CDR1 is SGDLS and CDR2 YYNGEE. The CDR3 loop is CASTGGPHGELFF. Here the CDR3 DNA reads TGTGCCAGTACGGGGGGGCCTCACGGGGAGCTGTTTTTT.

This clone was recorded a few times. The V and J genes are TRBV2 and TRBJ1-1; 7 nucleotides match TRBD1. Germline-derived CDR1 and CDR2 are SNHLY and FYNNEI. This CDR3 has 14 residues. Trimming cost V 4 bases and J 2 bases; bases outside gene matches: 4. The CDR3 region has the DNA TGTGCCAGCAGTGTTTGGGACAGTAACACTGAAGCTTTCTTT. As protein: CASSVWDSNTEAFF.

The rearrangement uses TRBV5-4 and TRBJ2-6; no clear D. CDR1 and CDR2 (germline): SGHNT, YYREEE (reference sequence). This CDR3 has 16 amino acids. Between the trimmed V and J ends, which lost 6 bases and 0 bases, there was a span of 13 bases. The CDR3 region has the DNA TGTGCCAGCACCGTTGCTGGCGGCTCTGGGGCCAACGTCCTGACTTTC. This sequence encodes CASTVAGGSGANVLTF.

This sequence joins TRBV7-2 and TRBJ2-7; 12 nucleotides line up with TRBD2. The V gene's germline CDR1 is SGHTA and CDR2 FQGNSA. V dropped 1 base and J dropped 0; count of bases not matched to a gene: 4. This CDR3 is 17 amino acids long. The CDR3, as DNA: TGTGCCAGCAGCTTAGGGGGGACTAGCGGGTACTCCTACGAGCAGTACGTC. Encoded protein: CASSLGGTSGYSYEQYV.

The chain has TRBV15 and TRBJ2-1, with D unclear. V shed 1 base and J shed 7 bases, with 11 bases lying between them. Germline V gene sequence: CDR1 LNHNV, CDR2 YYDKDF (reference sequence). CDR3 size: 14 residues. CDR3 DNA: TGTGCCACCAGCAGAGGAGAGGTGGGTAATGAGCAGTTCTTC. Amino acids: CATSRGEVGNEQFF.

This chain connects TRBV14 to TRBJ2-7; 12 nucleotides match TRBD2. CDR3 length equals 14 residues. Germline V gene sequence: CDR1 SGHDN, CDR2 FVKESK. V gave up 4 bases and J gave up 6 bases; unmatched junction bases: 4. The CDR3, as DNA: TGTGCCAGCAGCCGAGCTAGCGGGGGGGGCGAGCAGTACTTC. This codes for CASSRASGGGEQYF.

The V call is TRBV11-2, the J call TRBJ2-7, with D hard to call. The V gene's germline CDR1 is SGHAT and CDR2 FQNNGV. Trimming left V 0 bases short and J 0 bases short, with 21 bases between. CDR3 length: 19 residues. The CDR3: CASSLDFNRRLVSSYEQYF. In DNA, the CDR3 is TGTGCCAGCAGCTTAGATTTCAACAGAAGGTTAGTGAGCTCCTACGAGCAGTACTTC.

The chain combines TRBV5-1 with TRBJ1-3; D remains ambiguous. Germline CDR1 is SGHRS and CDR2 is YFSETQ. Trimming left V 4 bases short and J 2 bases short, with 10 bases between. The CDR3 is made up of 14 amino acids. The chain's CDR3 is CASSPERTGNTIYF. DNA for the CDR3: TGCGCCAGCAGCCCTGAGCGGACTGGAAACACCATATATTTT.

The J gene is TRBJ2-1, the V gene TRBV19, with D hard to call. Per the germline V gene, CDR1 is LNHDA and CDR2 is SQIVND (reference sequence). The CDR3 is 14 residues long. V lost 5 bases and J 7 bases, leaving 15 bases between the germline ends. The CDR3 is CASSPVSSFNEQFF. The CDR3 DNA reads TGTGCCAGTAGTCCGGTTTCGAGCTTTAATGAGCAGTTCTTC.

The chain combines TRBV19 with TRBJ2-2; 10 nucleotides match TRBD2. This CDR3 region has 15 residues. J lost 5 bases, V lost 3 bases, and 3 bases had no gene match. Germline V gives CDR1 LNHDA, CDR2 SQIVND (reference sequence). DNA of the CDR3: TGTGCCAGTAGTATTCTAGCGGGGGCTACCGGGGAGCTGTTTTTT. Translated: CASSILAGATGELFF.

This chain uses TRBV3-1 (or the pseudogene TRBV3-2) with TRBJ1-2; TRBD1 agrees at 9 bases. Germline V gene data show CDR1 as LGHDT and CDR2 as YNNKEL (reference sequence). Germline trimming cut 0 bases from V and 6 bases from J; bases unmatched to any gene: 2. There are 14 residues in the CDR3. The CDR3 is CASSQDRQGDGYTF. The CDR3 nucleotides are TGTGCCAGCAGCCAAGATCGACAGGGGGATGGCTACACCTTC.

In this sample, this clone turned up once. This chain links TRBV24-1 with TRBJ1-3, with TRBD1 matching over 11 bases. This CDR3 region has 17 residues. Germline values: CDR1 KGHDR, CDR2 SFDVKD. V shed 2 bases, J shed 4 bases, and the junction held 6 bases outside the gene matches. This chain's CDR3 is CATSDSGQGVSGNTIYF. CDR3 coding DNA: TGTGCCACCAGTGATTCGGGACAGGGGGTTTCGGGAAACACCATATATTTT.

V usage is TRBV5-1 and J usage is TRBJ2-3; 8 nucleotides line up with TRBD2. Per the germline V gene, CDR1 is SGHRS and CDR2 is YFSETQ. The junction had 3 bases not matched to a gene; V was cut back by 5 bases and J by 4 bases. The length of the CDR3 is 13 residues. CDR3 loop: CASSGLAPDTQYF. The CDR3 nucleotides read TGCGCCAGCAGTGGACTAGCCCCAGATACGCAGTATTTT.

The J gene is TRBJ2-3, the V gene TRBV18, with 7 positions matching TRBD2. The CDR3 covers 15 residues. Germline values: CDR1 KGHSH, CDR2 LQKENI. J was trimmed by 1 base and V by 3 bases; bases with no gene match: 4. CDR3: CASSPLAAGTDTQYF. The CDR3 nucleotides are TGTGCCAGCTCACCCCTAGCGGCAGGCACAGATACGCAGTATTTT.

In this sample, this clone turned up once. The rearrangement links TRBV19 to TRBJ2-3; 8 nucleotides match TRBD1. The length of the CDR3 is 16 residues. Per the germline V gene, CDR1 is LNHDA and CDR2 is SQIVND (reference sequence). Trimming removed 4 bases from V and 0 bases from J; junction bases left unmatched: 6. The CDR3 coding sequence is TGTGCCAGTAGTACACAGGGGGTAACTAGCACAGATACGCAGTATTTT. Translation gives CASSTQGVTSTDTQYF. Variable domain in full (rest from reference TRBV19 and TRBJ2-3): DGGITQSPKYLFRKEGQNVTLSCEQNLNHDAMYWYRQDPGQGLRLIYYSQIVNDFQKGDIAEGYSVSREKKESFPLTVTSAQKNPTAFYLCASSTQGVTSTDTQYFGPGTRLTVL.

The chain recombines TRBV28 with TRBJ1-2, with a weak D call TRBD1 (5 bases). This CDR3 has 15 residues. V dropped 6 bases and J dropped 1 base, with 15 bases sitting between them. The germline V gene has CDR1 MDHEN and CDR2 SYDVKM. CDR3 bases: TGTGCCAGCAGCCCGCCGGGGGTCTTTAACTATGGCTACACCTTC. Its protein is CASSPPGVFNYGYTF.

J is TRBJ2-2 and V is TRBV6-5; perhaps TRBD2 as D (5 bases). Germline V gene data show CDR1 as MNHEY and CDR2 as SVGAGI. This CDR3 contains 12 residues. Trimming pared 6 bases from V and 7 bases from J, leaving 9 bases between. CDR3 coding DNA: TGTGCCAGCAGCTGGGCGGGCGGGGAGCTGTTTTTT. This sequence encodes CASSWAGGELFF.

The chain recombines TRBV7-9 with TRBJ2-5; 9 nucleotides line up with TRBD1. The CDR3 covers 14 residues. With 5 bases clipped from V and 4 bases from J, the junction kept 5 bases outside the gene matches. Germline CDR1 and CDR2: SEHNR and FQNEAQ (reference sequence). CDR3 nucleotide sequence: TGTGCCAGCAGCGCGACAGGGGGAGGAGAGACCCAGTACTTC. It specifies CASSATGGGETQYF.

The rearrangement uses TRBV10-2 and TRBJ2-1, with 9 bases matching TRBD1. The CDR3 has 15 residues. Germline loops: CDR1 WSHSY, CDR2 SAAADI. Trimming took 3 bases from V and 5 from J; bases not matched to a gene: 5. CDR3 sequence: CASSDPGQGHNEQFF. The CDR3, as DNA: TGCGCCAGCAGTGATCCGGGACAGGGACACAATGAGCAGTTCTTC.